The entry below describes one T cell receptor beta chain. Its specificity is unknown. This specimen belongs to a study of T-cell memory formation after mild COVID-19. General study findings and limits: Several responding clones turned up in pre-infection memory, indicating that cross-reactive memory may have taken part. Contracting clones from day 15 to 85 had balanced CD4/CD8; later expanders favoured CD4+.

TCRdb re-derived calls from the 5' RACE reads in MiXCR, one entry per CDR3 protein. The data hold around 130,000 distinct CDR3 sequences, with around 15% observed a single time. The CDR3 loop spans 13 amino acids. CDR1 is DFQATT and CDR2 is SNEGSKA in the germline V gene (reference sequence). V lost 5 bases, J lost 2 bases, and 13 bases lay in between. Input material: PBMCs or a T cell subset sorted from them (not recorded which). The rearrangement joins TRBV20-1 to TRBJ2-7; the D gene is possibly TRBD2 (5 bases). This clonotype originated in an adult woman who had mild COVID-19 (a few samples of this study predate the infection). Cell type and time point are not known. The CDR3 DNA sequence: TGCAGTGCTGGGTCACTAGTAACCTACGAGCAGTACTTC. Translation gives CSAGSLVTYEQYF.